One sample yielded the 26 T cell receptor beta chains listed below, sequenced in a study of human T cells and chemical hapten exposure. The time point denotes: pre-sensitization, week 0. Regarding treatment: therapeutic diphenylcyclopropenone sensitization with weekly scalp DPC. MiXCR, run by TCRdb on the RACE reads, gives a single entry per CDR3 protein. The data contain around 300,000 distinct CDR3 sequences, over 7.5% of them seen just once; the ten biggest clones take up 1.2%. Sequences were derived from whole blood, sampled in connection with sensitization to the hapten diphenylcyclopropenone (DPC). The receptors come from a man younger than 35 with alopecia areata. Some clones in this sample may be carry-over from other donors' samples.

The CDR3: CASSPRFRLSYNEQFF. CDR3 DNA: TGCGCCAGCAGCCCTCGATTTAGGCTCAGCTACAATGAGCAGTTCTTC. The rearrangement joins TRBV4-3 to TRBJ2-1, with unresolved D. Trimming took off 4 bases at V and 3 bases at J, with 16 bases between the two ends. The CDR3 runs to 16 residues. CDR1 is LGHNA and CDR2 is YSLEER in the germline V gene.

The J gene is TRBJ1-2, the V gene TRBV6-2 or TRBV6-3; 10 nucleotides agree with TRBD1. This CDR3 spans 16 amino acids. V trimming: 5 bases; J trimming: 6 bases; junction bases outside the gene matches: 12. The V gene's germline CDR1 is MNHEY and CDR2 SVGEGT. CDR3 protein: CASSTPQDRGQDGYTF. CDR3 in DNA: TGTGCCAGCAGTACCCCTCAAGACAGGGGGCAGGATGGCTACACCTTC.

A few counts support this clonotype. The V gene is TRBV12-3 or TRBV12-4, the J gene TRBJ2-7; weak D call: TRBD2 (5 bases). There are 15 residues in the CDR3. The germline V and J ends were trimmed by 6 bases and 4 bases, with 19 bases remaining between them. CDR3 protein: CASSPIRGLLYEQYF. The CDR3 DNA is TGTGCCAGCAGCCCCATTCGAGGGTTGTTGTACGAGCAGTACTTC.

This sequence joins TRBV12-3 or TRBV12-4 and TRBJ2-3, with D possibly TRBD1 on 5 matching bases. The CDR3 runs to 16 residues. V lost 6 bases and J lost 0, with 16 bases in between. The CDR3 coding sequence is TGTGCCAGCAGCCCGATTCCGGACACGAGCACAGATACGCAGTATTTT. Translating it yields CASSPIPDTSTDTQYF.

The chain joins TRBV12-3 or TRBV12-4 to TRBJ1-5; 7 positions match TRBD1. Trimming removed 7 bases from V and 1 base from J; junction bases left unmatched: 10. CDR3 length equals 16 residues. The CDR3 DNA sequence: TGTGCCAGCAAGACCAGGGGGGCGTTAAGCAATCAGCCCCAGCATTTT. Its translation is CASKTRGALSNQPQHF.

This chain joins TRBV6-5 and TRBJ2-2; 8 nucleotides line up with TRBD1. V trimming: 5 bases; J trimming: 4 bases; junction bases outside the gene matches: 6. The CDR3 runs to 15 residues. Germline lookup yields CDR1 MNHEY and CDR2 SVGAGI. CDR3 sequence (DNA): TGTGCCAGCAGTCACTTGACAGGGGCCACCGGGGAGCTGTTTTTT. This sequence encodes CASSHLTGATGELFF.

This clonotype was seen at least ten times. DNA of the CDR3: TGTGCCAGCAGTTTGGAGGAGCGGTACGAGCAGTACTTC. Protein product: CASSLEERYEQYF. The chain recombines TRBV27 with TRBJ2-7; D is perhaps TRBD2 (5 bases). The length of the CDR3 is 13 residues. The V end lost 3 bases, the J end lost 4 bases, and 10 bases lay between the germline ends. The germline V gene has CDR1 MNHEY and CDR2 SMNVEV (reference sequence).

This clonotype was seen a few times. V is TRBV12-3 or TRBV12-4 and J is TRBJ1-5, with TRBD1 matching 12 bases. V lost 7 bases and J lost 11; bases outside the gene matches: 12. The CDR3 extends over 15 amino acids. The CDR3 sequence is CASNRGQGAGQSQHF. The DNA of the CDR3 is TGTGCCAGCAACCGGGGACAGGGGGCGGGACAGTCCCAGCATTTT.

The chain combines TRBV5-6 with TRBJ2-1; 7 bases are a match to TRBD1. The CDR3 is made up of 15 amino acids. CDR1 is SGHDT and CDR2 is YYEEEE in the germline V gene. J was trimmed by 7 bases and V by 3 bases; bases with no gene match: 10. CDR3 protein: CASSSNPTGVNEQFF. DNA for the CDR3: TGTGCCAGCAGCTCTAATCCCACAGGGGTGAATGAGCAGTTCTTC.

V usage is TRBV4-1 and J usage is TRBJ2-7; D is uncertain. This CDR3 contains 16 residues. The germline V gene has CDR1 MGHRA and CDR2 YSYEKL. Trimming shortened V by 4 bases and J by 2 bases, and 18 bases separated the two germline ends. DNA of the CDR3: TGCGCCAGCAGCCCTCCGGGCAGGCGGTCTGCCTACGAGCAGTACTTC. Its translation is CASSPPGRRSAYEQYF.

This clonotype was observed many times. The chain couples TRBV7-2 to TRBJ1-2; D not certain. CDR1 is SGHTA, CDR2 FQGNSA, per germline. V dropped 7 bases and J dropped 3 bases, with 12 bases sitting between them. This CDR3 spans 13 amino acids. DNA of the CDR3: TGTGCCAGCACCCTTCGGGGTGACTATGGCTACACCTTC. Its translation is CASTLRGDYGYTF.

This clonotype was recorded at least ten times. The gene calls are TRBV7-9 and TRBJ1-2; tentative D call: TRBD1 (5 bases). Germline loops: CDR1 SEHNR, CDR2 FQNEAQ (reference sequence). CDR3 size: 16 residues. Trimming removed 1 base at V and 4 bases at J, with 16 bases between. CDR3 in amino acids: CASSLVSEGFTYGYTF. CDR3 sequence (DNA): TGTGCCAGCAGCTTAGTAAGCGAGGGGTTTACCTATGGCTACACCTTC.

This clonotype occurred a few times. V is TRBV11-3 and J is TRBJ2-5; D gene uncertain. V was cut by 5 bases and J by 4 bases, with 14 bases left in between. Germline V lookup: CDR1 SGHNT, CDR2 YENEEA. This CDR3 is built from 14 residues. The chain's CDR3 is CASSKTKGRETQYF. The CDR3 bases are TGTGCCAGCAGCAAAACGAAGGGCAGAGAGACCCAGTACTTC.

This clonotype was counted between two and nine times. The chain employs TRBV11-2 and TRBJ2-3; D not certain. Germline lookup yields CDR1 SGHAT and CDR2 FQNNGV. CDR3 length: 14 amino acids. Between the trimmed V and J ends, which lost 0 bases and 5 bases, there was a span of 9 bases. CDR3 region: CASSLEFAQDTQYF. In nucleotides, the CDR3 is TGTGCCAGCAGCTTAGAATTTGCGCAAGATACGCAGTATTTT.

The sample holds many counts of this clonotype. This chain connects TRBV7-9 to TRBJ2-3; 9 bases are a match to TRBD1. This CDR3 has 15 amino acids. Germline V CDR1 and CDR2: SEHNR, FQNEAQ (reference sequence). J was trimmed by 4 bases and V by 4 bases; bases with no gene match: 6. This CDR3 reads CASSSPGQGADTQYF. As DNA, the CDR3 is TGTGCCAGCAGCTCCCCGGGACAGGGCGCAGATACGCAGTATTTT.

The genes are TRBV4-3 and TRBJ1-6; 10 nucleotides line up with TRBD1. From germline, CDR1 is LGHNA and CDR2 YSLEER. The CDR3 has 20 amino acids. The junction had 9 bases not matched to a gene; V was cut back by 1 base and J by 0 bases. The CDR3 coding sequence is TGCGCCAGCAGCCAAGCCACAGGGACAGGGGATAGCTCCTATAATTCACCCCTCCACTTT. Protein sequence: CASSQATGTGDSSYNSPLHF.

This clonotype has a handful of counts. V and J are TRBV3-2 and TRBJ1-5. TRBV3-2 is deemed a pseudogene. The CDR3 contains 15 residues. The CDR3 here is CASSQGAGVTWPQHF. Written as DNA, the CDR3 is TGTGCCAGCAGCCAAGGTGCCGGTGTGACTTGGCCCCAGCATTTT.

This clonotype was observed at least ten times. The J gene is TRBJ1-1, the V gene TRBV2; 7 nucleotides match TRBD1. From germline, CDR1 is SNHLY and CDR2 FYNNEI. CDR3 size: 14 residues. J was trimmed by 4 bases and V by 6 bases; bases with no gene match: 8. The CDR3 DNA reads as TGTGCCAGCAGCGCCGACAGGGTGGCCACTGAAGCTTTCTTT. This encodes CASSADRVATEAFF.

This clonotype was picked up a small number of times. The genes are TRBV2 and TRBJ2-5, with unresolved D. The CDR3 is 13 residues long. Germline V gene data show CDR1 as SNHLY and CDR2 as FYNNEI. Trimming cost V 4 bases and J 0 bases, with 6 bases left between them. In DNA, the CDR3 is TGTGCCAGCAGTGTTTCGTACCAAGAGACCCAGTACTTC. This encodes CASSVSYQETQYF.

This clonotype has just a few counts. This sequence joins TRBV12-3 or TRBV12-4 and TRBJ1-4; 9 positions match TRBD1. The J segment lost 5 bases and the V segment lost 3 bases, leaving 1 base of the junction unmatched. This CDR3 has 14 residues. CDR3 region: CASSFGTGNEKLFF. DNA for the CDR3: TGTGCCAGCAGTTTCGGGACAGGGAATGAAAAACTGTTTTTT.

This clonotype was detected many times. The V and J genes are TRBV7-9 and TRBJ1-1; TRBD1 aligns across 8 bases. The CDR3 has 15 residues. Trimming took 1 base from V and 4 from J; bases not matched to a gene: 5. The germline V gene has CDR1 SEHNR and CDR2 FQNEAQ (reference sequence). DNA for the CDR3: TGTGCCAGCAGCTTAGGGACAGGGACCTCCACTGAAGCTTTCTTT. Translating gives CASSLGTGTSTEAFF. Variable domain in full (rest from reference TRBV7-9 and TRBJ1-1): DTGVSQNPRHKITKRGQNVTFRCDPISEHNRLYWYRQTLGQGPEFLTYFQNEAQLEKSRLLSDRFSAERPKGSFSTLEIQRTEQGDSAMYLCASSLGTGTSTEAFFGQGTRLTVV.

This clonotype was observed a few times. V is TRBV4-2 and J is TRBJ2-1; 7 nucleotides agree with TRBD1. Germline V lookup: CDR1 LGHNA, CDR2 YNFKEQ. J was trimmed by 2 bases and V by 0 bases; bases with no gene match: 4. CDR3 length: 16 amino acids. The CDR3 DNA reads TGTGCCAGCAGCCAAGATCCGGACAGGACCTACAATGAGCAGTTCTTC. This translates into CASSQDPDRTYNEQFF.

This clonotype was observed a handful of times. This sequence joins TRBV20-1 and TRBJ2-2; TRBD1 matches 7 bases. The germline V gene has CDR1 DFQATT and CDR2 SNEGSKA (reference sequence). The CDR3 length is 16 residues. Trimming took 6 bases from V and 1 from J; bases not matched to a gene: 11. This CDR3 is CSAIITGALNTGELFF. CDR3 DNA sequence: TGCAGTGCCATAATTACAGGGGCCCTGAACACCGGGGAGCTGTTTTTT.

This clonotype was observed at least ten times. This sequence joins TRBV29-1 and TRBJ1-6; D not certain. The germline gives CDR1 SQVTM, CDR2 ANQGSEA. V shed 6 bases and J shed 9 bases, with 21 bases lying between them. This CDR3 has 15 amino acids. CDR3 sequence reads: CSVRRTGEGGSPLHF. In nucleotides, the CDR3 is TGCAGCGTCCGCCGGACTGGGGAAGGAGGTTCACCCCTCCACTTT.

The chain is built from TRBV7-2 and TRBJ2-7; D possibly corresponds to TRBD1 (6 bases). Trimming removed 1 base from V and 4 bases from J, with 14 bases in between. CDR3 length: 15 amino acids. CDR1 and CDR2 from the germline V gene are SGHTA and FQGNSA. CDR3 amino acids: CASSLVQGITYEQYF. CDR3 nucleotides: TGTGCCAGCAGCTTAGTCCAGGGGATAACGTACGAGCAGTACTTC. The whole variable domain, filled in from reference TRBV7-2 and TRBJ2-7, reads GAGVSQSPSNKVTEKGKDVELRCDPISGHTALYWYRQSLGQGLEFLIYFQGNSAPDKSGLPSDRFSAERTGGSVSTLTIQRTQQEDSAVYLCASSLVQGITYEQYFGPGTRLTVT.

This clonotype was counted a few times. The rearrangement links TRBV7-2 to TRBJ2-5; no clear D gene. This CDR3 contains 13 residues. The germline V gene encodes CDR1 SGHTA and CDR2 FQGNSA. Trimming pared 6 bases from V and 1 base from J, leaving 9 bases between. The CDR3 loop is CASRLDGQETQYF. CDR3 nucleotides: TGTGCCAGCAGACTGGACGGCCAAGAGACCCAGTACTTC.